This entry lists 21 T cell receptor beta chains sequenced from one sample in a study of glioma-infiltrating T cells. The iRepertoire nested amplicon-rescue multiplex PCR amplified TCR alpha and beta CDR3s from RNA. TCRdb called the multiplex PCR reads again in MiXCR, with one record for every CDR3 protein. The sample has approximately 90,000 distinct CDR3 sequences, around 23% seen once. The material sequenced was glioma tissue, nonneoplastic brain tissue, or PBMCs (not recorded which). These TCRs come from a human donor with low-grade glioma or glioblastoma, undergoing nonglioma brain surgery, or in good health (not recorded which).

In this sample, this clonotype turned up many times. The chain couples TRBV25-1 to TRBJ2-5, with TRBD2 as a possible D gene (5 bases). Germline V gene data show CDR1 as MGHDK and CDR2 as SYGVNS. The V end lost 3 bases, the J end lost 2 bases, and 13 bases lay between the germline ends. The CDR3 is made up of 15 amino acids. Written as DNA, the CDR3 is TGTGCCAGCAGTGATAAGGAGGCACTACAAGAGACCCAGTACTTC. Residues: CASSDKEALQETQYF.

The chain uses TRBV7-9 and TRBJ2-1, with D tentatively TRBD1 or TRBD2 (5 bases each). CDR3 size: 15 residues. The V end lost 5 bases, the J end lost 8 bases, and 19 bases lay between the germline ends. Per germline, CDR1 SEHNR and CDR2 FQNEAQ (reference sequence). For the CDR3, the DNA is TGTGCCAGCAGCGGGGGTTCCATACACAACGATGAGCAGTTCTTC. Translation gives CASSGGSIHNDEQFF.

At least ten counts were recorded for this clonotype. The chain links TRBV4-2 to TRBJ2-3; D perhaps matches TRBD1 (6 bases). V was clipped by 1 base and J by 1 base, with 12 bases between them. CDR1 and CDR2 from the germline V gene are LGHNA and YNFKEQ. There are 16 residues in the CDR3. CDR3 residues: CASSQVGRGGTDTQYF. CDR3 sequence (DNA): TGTGCCAGCAGCCAAGTAGGCAGGGGAGGCACAGATACGCAGTATTTT.

As for this clonotype: A read error is possible here, since a much larger clone lies one base away. DNA for the CDR3: TGTGCCAGCTCACCAGCACTAACCTACGAGCAGTTCTTC. As protein: CASSPALTYEQFF. The gene calls are TRBV18 and TRBJ2-1; D is uncertain. This CDR3 spans 13 amino acids. CDR1 and CDR2 from the germline V gene are KGHSH and LQKENI. Trimming shortened V by 2 bases and J by 10 bases, and 12 bases separated the two germline ends.

This clonotype has a count of ten or more. This chain uses TRBV10-3 with TRBJ1-1; D not resolved. V dropped 3 bases and J dropped 8 bases, with 10 bases sitting between them. Per the germline V gene, CDR1 is ENHRY and CDR2 is SYGVKD. There are 12 residues in the CDR3. CDR3 nucleotides: TGTGCCATCAGTGAACAAACTTTGGAAGCTTTCTTT. It codes for CAISEQTLEAFF.

This clonotype was observed a few times. The rearrangement joins TRBV19 to TRBJ1-2, with D unresolved. The CDR3 sequence is 15 residues long. V dropped 4 bases and J dropped 4 bases, with 16 bases sitting between them. Per germline, CDR1 LNHDA and CDR2 SQIVND (reference sequence). CDR3 in DNA: TGTGCCAGTAGTACTCGAAACCTGGGGTCCTATGGCTACACCTTC. Translated: CASSTRNLGSYGYTF.

This clonotype was observed at least ten times. CDR3 protein: CSARELAGVLETQYF. The CDR3 DNA reads as TGCAGTGCTAGGGAACTAGCGGGGGTTTTAGAGACCCAGTACTTC. The chain combines TRBV20-1 with TRBJ2-5; 11 bases are shared with TRBD2. With V trimmed by 3 bases and J by 4 bases, 7 bases remained unmatched. The CDR3 length is 15 residues. The germline gives CDR1 DFQATT, CDR2 SNEGSKA (reference sequence).

This clonotype showed up just once. Given a much more abundant clone one base away, this may be a read error. The rearrangement joins TRBV7-9 to TRBJ1-5; D is unclear. CDR3 length equals 15 residues. Germline CDR1 is SEHNR and CDR2 is FQNEAQ (reference sequence). The CDR3 is CASSSKTTEGQPKHF. CDR3 bases: TGTGCCAGCAGCTCCAAGACCACTGAGGGTCAGCCCAAGCATTTT.

This clonotype was seen ten or more times. The chain is built from TRBV18 and TRBJ1-4, with TRBD1 identical over 10 bases. The CDR3 extends over 15 amino acids. V gave up 3 bases and J gave up 10 bases; unmatched junction bases: 8. Germline values: CDR1 KGHSH, CDR2 LQKENI. Here the CDR3 reads CASSPPGQGERKLFF. The CDR3 DNA is TGTGCCAGCTCACCTCCTGGACAGGGGGAACGAAAACTGTTTTTT.

In this sample, this clonotype turned up a few times. The V call is TRBV7-8, the J call TRBJ2-3; 7 nucleotides align to TRBD2. The CDR3 is 15 amino acids. Germline loops: CDR1 SGHVS, CDR2 FQNEAQ. J was trimmed by 6 bases and V by 3 bases; bases with no gene match: 9. Here the CDR3 reads CASSFAFGRADTQYF. In DNA form, the CDR3 reads TGTGCCAGCAGCTTCGCGTTTGGGAGGGCGGATACGCAGTATTTT.

This clonotype was counted a few times. The chain combines TRBV5-1 with TRBJ2-3; no reliable D call. The CDR3 is made up of 11 amino acids. The ends were cut back, 2 bases at V and 6 bases at J, with 4 bases in the middle. The germline CDR1 and CDR2 sequences are SGHRS and YFSETQ. CDR3 loop: CASSLSDTQYF. The CDR3 nucleotides read TGCGCCAGCAGCTTATCTGATACGCAGTATTTT.

This clonotype is classed as medium-sized. The chain is built from TRBV2 and TRBJ1-1; tentatively, D is TRBD1 (5 bases). Germline V lookup: CDR1 SNHLY, CDR2 FYNNEI. The CDR3 runs 13 residues. With 4 bases removed from V and 1 base from J, the gap between germline ends came to 7 bases. The CDR3 region is CASSGGENTEAFF. The CDR3 DNA reads TGTGCCAGCAGTGGAGGGGAGAACACTGAAGCTTTCTTT.

The chain links TRBV12-3 or TRBV12-4 to TRBJ2-2; TRBD2 matches 10 bases. The CDR3 is 15 amino acids. Losses at the gene ends were 8 bases for V and 5 bases for J; bases not matched to a gene: 8. The CDR3 protein is CASSERGGRTGELFF. The CDR3, as DNA: TGTGCCAGCTCCGAGCGGGGGGGCCGAACCGGGGAGCTGTTTTTT.

The chain has TRBV7-8 and TRBJ2-7; tentative D call: TRBD2 (5 bases). This CDR3 has 13 residues. V dropped 2 bases and J dropped 6 bases, with 11 bases sitting between them. Germline lookup yields CDR1 SGHVS and CDR2 FQNEAQ. The CDR3 nucleotides are TGTGCCAGCAGCTTAAAGTTCACTAGCGAGCAGTACTTC. Translated, it gives CASSLKFTSEQYF.

The CDR3 protein is CASSSRASYEQYF. CDR3 DNA: TGTGCCAGCAGCTCGCGGGCCTCCTACGAGCAGTACTTC. The V and J genes are TRBV7-9 and TRBJ2-7; TRBD2 is a possible D gene (5 bases). CDR1 is SEHNR and CDR2 is FQNEAQ in the germline V gene (reference sequence). The CDR3 covers 13 residues. Trimming removed 4 bases at V and 0 bases at J, with 7 bases between.

This clonotype was seen repeatedly, ten times or more. In DNA form, the CDR3 reads TGCGCCAGCAGCCAAGGTGCGGGTGCCCGCACAGATACGCAGTATTTT. Translating it yields CASSQGAGARTDTQYF. The chain combines TRBV4-1 with TRBJ2-3; D possibly corresponds to TRBD2 (5 bases). Germline lookup yields CDR1 MGHRA and CDR2 YSYEKL. CDR3 length equals 16 residues. V lost 1 base to trimming and J lost 1 base, with 12 bases between them.

V gene TRBV5-1 combines with J gene TRBJ2-5, with D hard to call. The CDR3 has 12 residues. Between the trimmed V and J ends, which lost 1 base and 2 bases, there was a span of 3 bases. Germline values: CDR1 SGHRS, CDR2 YFSETQ. Here the CDR3 DNA reads TGCGCCAGCAGCTTGTTACAAGAGACCCAGTACTTC. Protein: CASSLLQETQYF.

Many counts were recorded for this clonotype. The chain employs TRBV6-1 and TRBJ1-5; possible D gene TRBD1, 5 bases. In germline, CDR1 is MNHNS, CDR2 SASEGT. CDR3 length equals 14 residues. The V end lost 7 bases, the J end lost 1 base, and 11 bases lay between the germline ends. The CDR3 protein is CASTMGDSNQPQHF. CDR3 nucleotide sequence: TGTGCCAGCACTATGGGGGACAGCAATCAGCCCCAGCATTTT.

This clonotype appeared a few times. This chain links TRBV12-3 or TRBV12-4 with TRBJ2-1, with 11 bases aligning to TRBD2. The CDR3 runs to 16 residues. V dropped 6 bases and J dropped 0; count of bases not matched to a gene: 4. The CDR3 DNA sequence: TGTGCCAGCAGGACCCTAGCGGGGGGCTCCTACAATGAGCAGTTCTTC. Its protein product is CASRTLAGGSYNEQFF.

This chain uses TRBV10-3 with TRBJ2-6; 11 positions match TRBD1. Germline values: CDR1 ENHRY, CDR2 SYGVKD. After removal of 5 bases from V and 4 bases from J, the junction contained 7 bases not matched to a gene. This CDR3 is 17 amino acids long. CDR3: CAISSGTGGAGANVLTF. CDR3 nucleotides: TGTGCCATCAGTTCCGGGACAGGGGGTGCAGGGGCCAACGTCCTGACTTTC.

Comments on this clonotype: This may be a read error: a much more frequent sequence differs by one nucleotide. The chain couples TRBV3-1 to TRBJ2-3, with D possibly being TRBD2 (6 bases). The CDR3 spans 13 residues. The germline V gene has CDR1 LGHDT and CDR2 YNNKEL (reference sequence). The CDR3 DNA follows: TGCGCCAGCAGGTCTAGCGCCATAGATACGCAGTATTTT. This sequence encodes CASRSSAIDTQYF.